Detailed here is one T cell receptor beta chain. Antigen: not known. This entry comes from a study of T cell responses to AZD1222 COVID-19 vaccine. Overall study findings and caveats: Without day 14 samples, only post-peak T cell repertoires were studied. CD4 TCRs linked to vaccination spanned spike, dominating at 160-218 and 743-854. Baseline testing showed seropositivity in only a handful of AZD1222 recipients.

Profiling relied on immunoSEQ multiplex PCR, and the TCRdb table lists in-frame clones only, not all of them. The top ten clones hold around 4% of a sample with about 55,000 clones, about 85% of them seen once. The germline V and J ends were trimmed by 2 bases and 7 bases, with 9 bases remaining between them. The germline V gene has CDR1 MNHEY and CDR2 SVGAGI. The CDR3 is 14 residues long. Sequencing used peripheral blood, obtained on day 0 of AZD1222 vaccination. This rearrangement joins TRBV6-5 to TRBJ1-6; D gene ambiguous. This TCR derives from an adult in good health. Here the CDR3 reads CASSYGDLNSPLHF. CDR3 bases: TGTGCCAGCAGTTACGGTGATCTAAATTCACCCCTCCACTTT.